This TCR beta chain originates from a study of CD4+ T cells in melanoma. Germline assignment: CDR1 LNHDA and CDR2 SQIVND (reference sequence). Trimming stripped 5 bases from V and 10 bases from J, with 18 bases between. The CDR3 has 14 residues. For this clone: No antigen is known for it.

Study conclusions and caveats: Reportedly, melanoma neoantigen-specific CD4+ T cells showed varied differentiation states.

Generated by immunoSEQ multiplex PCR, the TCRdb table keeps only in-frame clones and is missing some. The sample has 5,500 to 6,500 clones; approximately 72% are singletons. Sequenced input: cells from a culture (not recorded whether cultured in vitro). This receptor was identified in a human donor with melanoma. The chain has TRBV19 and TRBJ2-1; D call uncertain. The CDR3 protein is CASSPPPGGEEQFF. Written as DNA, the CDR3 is TGTGCCAGTAGTCCTCCCCCGGGCGGTGAAGAGCAGTTCTTC.